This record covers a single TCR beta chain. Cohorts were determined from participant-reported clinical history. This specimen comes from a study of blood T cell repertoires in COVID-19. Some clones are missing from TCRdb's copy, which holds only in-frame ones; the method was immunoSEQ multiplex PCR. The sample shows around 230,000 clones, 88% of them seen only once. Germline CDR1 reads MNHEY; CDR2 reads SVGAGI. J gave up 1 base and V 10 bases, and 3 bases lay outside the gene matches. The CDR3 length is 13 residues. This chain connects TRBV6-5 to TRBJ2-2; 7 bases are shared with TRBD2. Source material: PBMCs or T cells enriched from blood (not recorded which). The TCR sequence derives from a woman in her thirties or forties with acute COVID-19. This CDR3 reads CATGGKNTGELFF. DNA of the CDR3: TGTGCCACCGGGGGGAAGAACACCGGGGAGCTGTTTTTT.